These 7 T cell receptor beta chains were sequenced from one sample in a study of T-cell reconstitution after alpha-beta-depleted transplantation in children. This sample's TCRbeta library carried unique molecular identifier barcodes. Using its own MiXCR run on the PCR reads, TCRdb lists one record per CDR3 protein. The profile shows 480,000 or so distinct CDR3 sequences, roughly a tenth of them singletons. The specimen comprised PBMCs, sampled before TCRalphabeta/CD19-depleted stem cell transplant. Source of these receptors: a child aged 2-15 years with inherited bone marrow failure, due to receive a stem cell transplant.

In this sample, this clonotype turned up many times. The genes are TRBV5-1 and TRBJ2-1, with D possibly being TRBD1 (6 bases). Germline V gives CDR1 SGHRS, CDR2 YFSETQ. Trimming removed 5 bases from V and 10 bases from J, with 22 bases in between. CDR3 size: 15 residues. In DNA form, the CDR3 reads TGCGCCAGCAGTCCGACTGGGGGCACAGTTTGGGAGCAGTTCTTC. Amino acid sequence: CASSPTGGTVWEQFF.

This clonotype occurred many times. The CDR3 here is CASSLLVGGRNEQFF. The DNA of the CDR3 is TGTGCCAGCAGTTTATTGGTCGGGGGTCGCAATGAGCAGTTCTTC. V and J are TRBV28 and TRBJ2-1, with D perhaps TRBD2 (6 bases). The V gene's germline CDR1 is MDHEN and CDR2 SYDVKM. The V end lost 1 base, the J end lost 6 bases, and 13 bases lay between the germline ends. The CDR3 runs 15 residues.

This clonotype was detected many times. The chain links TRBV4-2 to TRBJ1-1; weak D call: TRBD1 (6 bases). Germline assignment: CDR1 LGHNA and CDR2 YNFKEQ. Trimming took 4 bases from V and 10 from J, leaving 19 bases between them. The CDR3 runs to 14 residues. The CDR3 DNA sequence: TGTGCCAGCAGCCTACAGGGTGGGGGCACGGGAGCTTTCTTT. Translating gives CASSLQGGGTGAFF.

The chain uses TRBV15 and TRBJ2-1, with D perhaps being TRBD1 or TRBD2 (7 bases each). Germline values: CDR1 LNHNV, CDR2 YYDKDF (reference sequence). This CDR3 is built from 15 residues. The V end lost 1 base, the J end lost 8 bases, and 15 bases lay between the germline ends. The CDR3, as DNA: TGTGCCACCAGCAGAGCCGGGACAGCGGGATATGAGCAGTTCTTC. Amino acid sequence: CATSRAGTAGYEQFF.

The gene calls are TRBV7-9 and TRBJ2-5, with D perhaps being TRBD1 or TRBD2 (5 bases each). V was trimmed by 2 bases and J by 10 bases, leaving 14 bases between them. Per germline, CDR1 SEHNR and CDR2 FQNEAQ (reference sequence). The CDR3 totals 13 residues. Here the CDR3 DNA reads TGTGCCAGCAGCTTACAGGTTCGGGACGGCCAGTACTTC. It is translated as CASSLQVRDGQYF.

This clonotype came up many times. This CDR3 reads CASKSTDYNEQFF. The DNA of the CDR3 is TGTGCCAGCAAAAGCACAGACTACAATGAGCAGTTCTTC. The chain carries TRBV21-1 and TRBJ2-1. TRBV21-1 is given as a pseudogene. The CDR3 runs 13 residues.

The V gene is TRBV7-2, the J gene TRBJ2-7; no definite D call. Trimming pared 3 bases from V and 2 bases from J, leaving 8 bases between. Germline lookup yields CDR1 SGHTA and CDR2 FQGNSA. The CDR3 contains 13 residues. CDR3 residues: CASSFDGTYEQYF. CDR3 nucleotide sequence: TGTGCCAGCAGCTTTGACGGTACCTACGAGCAGTACTTC.